These 28 T cell receptor beta chains came from one sample sequenced in a study of T cell repertoires in cytomegalovirus infection. TCRdb recomputed calls from the reads with MiXCR, one row per CDR3 protein. The data show approximately 310,000 distinct CDR3 sequences, with about 25% seen just once and 13% held by the top ten. The antigens for these receptors are not known. The material sequenced was cultured PBMCs, taken from culture after CMV antigen stimulation. These receptors came from a human donor in good health (CMV status not recorded). Some clones in this sample may be carry-over from other donors' samples.

The chain has TRBV4-3 and TRBJ2-1; 11 positions match TRBD2. Germline CDR1 and CDR2: LGHNA and YSLEER. V was clipped by 2 bases and J by 9 bases; unmatched bases: 6. This CDR3 region has 15 residues. The CDR3 nucleotides are TGCGCCAGCAGCCAACGTAGCGGGAGGGCCCCTGAGCAGTTCTTC. This encodes CASSQRSGRAPEQFF.

The rearrangement links TRBV28 to TRBJ2-7; possible D gene TRBD1, 5 bases. V lost 8 bases, J lost 4 bases, and 12 bases lay in between. The germline V gene has CDR1 MDHEN and CDR2 SYDVKM. The CDR3 covers 12 residues. CDR3 coding DNA: TGTGCCAGCGCCAGGGAAATTTACGAGCAGTACTTC. This encodes CASAREIYEQYF.

Many counts were recorded for this clonotype. The chain recombines TRBV7-2 with TRBJ1-2; D is uncertain. Germline loops: CDR1 SGHTA, CDR2 FQGNSA. The CDR3 covers 15 residues. The germline V and J ends were trimmed by 4 bases and 4 bases, with 16 bases remaining between them. CDR3 loop: CASSSGREGSYGYTF. The DNA of the CDR3 is TGTGCCAGCAGCTCAGGACGGGAGGGTAGCTATGGCTACACCTTC. Full variable domain (outside the CDR3, taken from reference TRBV7-2 and TRBJ1-2): GAGVSQSPSNKVTEKGKDVELRCDPISGHTALYWYRQSLGQGLEFLIYFQGNSAPDKSGLPSDRFSAERTGGSVSTLTIQRTQQEDSAVYLCASSSGREGSYGYTFGSGTRLTVV.

The chain employs TRBV12-3 or TRBV12-4 and TRBJ2-1, with 7 bases identical to TRBD1. V trimming: 4 bases; J trimming: 7 bases; junction bases outside the gene matches: 7. CDR3 size: 14 residues. Written as DNA, the CDR3 is TGTGCCAGCAGTTCACGGGACAGCCAGAATGAGCAGTTCTTC. Residues: CASSSRDSQNEQFF.

The V call is TRBV12-3 or TRBV12-4, the J call TRBJ2-7, with 9 positions matching TRBD2. The CDR3 is 16 residues long. The V gene end was trimmed by 3 bases and the J gene end by 5 bases; junction bases not matched to a gene: 11. As DNA, the CDR3 is TGTGCCAGCAGTTTCGCGGGAGGGCCTTTTCTAGACGAGCAGTACTTC. Protein: CASSFAGGPFLDEQYF.

The V and J genes are TRBV6-5 and TRBJ2-3; weak D call: TRBD2 (5 bases). The germline V gene has CDR1 MNHEY and CDR2 SVGAGI. CDR3 length: 15 amino acids. V lost 7 bases and J lost 4, with 18 bases in between. The CDR3 loop reads CASTLEPGWSDTQYF. CDR3 sequence (DNA): TGTGCCAGCACCCTAGAGCCGGGATGGTCAGATACGCAGTATTTT.

There are a few counts of this clonotype. The rearrangement joins TRBV7-6 to TRBJ2-5, with TRBD2 matching 13 bases. CDR1 and CDR2 (germline): SGHVS, FNYEAQ. With V trimmed by 6 bases and J by 5 bases, 9 bases remained unmatched. The CDR3 has 16 amino acids. CDR3 sequence (DNA): TGTGCCAGCAGTTCCAGAACGACTAGCGGGAGGGAGACCCAGTACTTC. This translates into CASSSRTTSGRETQYF.

The chain employs TRBV11-2 and TRBJ2-5; 13 bases fit TRBD2. CDR3 length equals 16 residues. Germline CDR1 and CDR2: SGHAT and FQNNGV. The V segment lost 1 base and the J segment 6 bases; nucleotides outside the gene matches: 5. DNA for the CDR3: TGTGCCAGCAGCTTAGGTGGGACTAGCGGGATGAAGACCCAGTACTTC. It specifies CASSLGGTSGMKTQYF. The entire variable domain, with the rest obtained from reference TRBV11-2 and TRBJ2-5, is as follows: EAGVAQSPRYKIIEKRQSVAFWCNPISGHATLYWYQQILGQGPKLLIQFQNNGVVDDSQLPKDRFSAERLKGVDSTLKIQPAKLEDSAVYLCASSLGGTSGMKTQYFGPGTRLLVL.

The chain couples TRBV6-2 or TRBV6-3 to TRBJ1-1; TRBD1 is a possible D gene (6 bases). The length of the CDR3 is 14 residues. The V end was cut by 8 bases, the J end by 3 bases, with 16 bases between. The germline gives CDR1 MNHEY, CDR2 SVGEGT. The CDR3 bases are TGTGCCAGCCTCCTGTGGGGGGCCGACACTGAAGCTTTCTTT. This sequence encodes CASLLWGADTEAFF.

This clonotype was seen a single time. The CDR3 loop is CASSSVTDIQYF. DNA for the CDR3: TGTGCCAGCAGCTCCGTTACGGACATTCAGTACTTC. The chain has TRBV7-9 and TRBJ2-4; D is undetermined. The germline V gene encodes CDR1 SEHNR and CDR2 FQNEAQ (reference sequence). The CDR3 covers 12 residues. With 4 bases removed from V and 8 bases from J, the gap between germline ends came to 9 bases. Combining the CDR3 with reference TRBV7-9 and TRBJ2-4 gives the whole variable domain DTGVSQNPRHKITKRGQNVTFRCDPISEHNRLYWYRQTLGQGPEFLTYFQNEAQLEKSRLLSDRFSAERPKGSFSTLEIQRTEQGDSAMYLCASSSVTDIQYFGAGTRLSVL.

The chain recombines TRBV11-3 with TRBJ2-1, with TRBD2 matching 7 bases. Germline values: CDR1 SGHNT, CDR2 YENEEA. J was trimmed by 7 bases and V by 5 bases; bases with no gene match: 5. CDR3 length: 13 amino acids. The DNA of the CDR3 is TGTGCCAGCAGCGTAAGGGAGGGTAATGAGCAGTTCTTC. Protein sequence: CASSVREGNEQFF.

This clonotype was counted between two and nine times. This chain uses TRBV7-9 with TRBJ1-2, with D uncertain. This CDR3 is 12 amino acids long. Per the germline V gene, CDR1 is SEHNR and CDR2 is FQNEAQ (reference sequence). The chain's CDR3 is CAGLKGGYGYTF. CDR3 DNA sequence: TGTGCTGGGCTTAAGGGAGGATATGGCTACACCTTC.

CDR3 amino acids: CASSLATGSNEKLFF. CDR3 DNA sequence: TGTGCCAGCAGCTTAGCAACAGGGTCTAATGAAAAACTGTTTTTT. The chain is built from TRBV7-9 and TRBJ1-4, with a possible D match to TRBD1 (6 bases). The CDR3 is made up of 15 amino acids. Trimming shortened V by 0 bases and J by 3 bases, and 8 bases separated the two germline ends. The germline CDR1 and CDR2 sequences are SEHNR and FQNEAQ (reference sequence).

CDR3 region: CASKPRVGANVLTF. CDR3 DNA sequence: TGTGCCAGCAAGCCGAGGGTAGGGGCCAACGTCCTGACTTTC. This chain links TRBV6-5 with TRBJ2-6; possibly TRBD2 for D (5 bases). Germline loops: CDR1 MNHEY, CDR2 SVGAGI. The V end lost 7 bases, the J end lost 4 bases, and 11 bases lay between the germline ends. CDR3 length equals 14 residues.

The V gene is TRBV15, the J gene TRBJ2-1; D gene unclear. The CDR3 totals 12 residues. V was pared by 0 bases and J by 9 bases, with 6 bases between. The germline CDR1 and CDR2 sequences are LNHNV and YYDKDF (reference sequence). DNA of the CDR3: TGTGCCACCAGCAGAGATTTTGGTGAGCAGTTCTTC. The encoded protein is CATSRDFGEQFF.

The rearrangement links TRBV7-2 to TRBJ2-5; the D is unclear. The CDR3 has 15 amino acids. V lost 5 bases and J lost 7, with 20 bases in between. Germline V gives CDR1 SGHTA, CDR2 FQGNSA. The CDR3 here is CASSTLSTGRVTQYF. DNA of the CDR3: TGTGCCAGCAGCACCCTCTCAACTGGCCGGGTGACCCAGTACTTC.

The chain combines TRBV12-5 with TRBJ2-2; D gene unclear. Germline CDR1 LGHNT, CDR2 FRNRAP. V dropped 1 base and J dropped 4 bases, with 4 bases sitting between them. The CDR3 consists of 13 residues. The CDR3 nucleotides are TGTGCTAGTGGTTTGGCGACCACCGGGGAGCTGTTTTTT. It specifies CASGLATTGELFF.

The genes are TRBV28 and TRBJ2-7, with 7 bases lining up with TRBD2. The CDR3 sequence is 15 residues long. Trimming removed 3 bases from V and 10 bases from J; junction bases left unmatched: 15. The germline CDR1 and CDR2 sequences are MDHEN and SYDVKM. CDR3 sequence reads: CASSFQGTGLREQYF. The CDR3 DNA follows: TGTGCCAGCAGTTTCCAAGGGACGGGACTACGGGAACAGTACTTC.

V and J are TRBV6-5 and TRBJ1-1, with 7 nucleotides matching TRBD1. Trimming cost V 5 bases and J 6 bases; bases outside gene matches: 18. CDR1 MNHEY and CDR2 SVGAGI come from the germline V gene. The CDR3 has 17 residues. The CDR3 protein is CASSRLRQGRKSPEAFF. CDR3 coding DNA: TGTGCCAGCAGTCGGTTACGACAGGGAAGGAAGAGCCCTGAAGCTTTCTTT.

The chain combines TRBV7-4 with TRBJ2-1; D gene ambiguous. V was shortened by 3 bases and J by 8 bases, with 20 bases between the two germline ends. Germline CDR1 is SGHVT and CDR2 is SQSDAQ. The CDR3 is 16 residues long. The CDR3: CASSLYGEWIFDEQFF. The DNA of the CDR3 is TGTGCCAGCAGCTTGTATGGAGAGTGGATTTTCGATGAGCAGTTCTTC.

This clonotype was found many times. The chain links TRBV7-2 to TRBJ1-1; D gene ambiguous. This CDR3 has 16 residues. The germline gives CDR1 SGHTA, CDR2 FQGNSA. The V and J ends lost 11 bases and 1 base respectively, with 23 bases between them. CDR3 sequence (DNA): TGTGCCTCCACCTACGGTTTTAGAGTTAGGAACACTGAAGCTTTCTTT. Amino acid sequence: CASTYGFRVRNTEAFF.

Many counts were recorded for this clonotype. The V gene is TRBV7-2, the J gene TRBJ2-5, with a possible D match to TRBD2 (6 bases). V lost 0 bases, J lost 5 bases, and 10 bases lay in between. Germline V gene lookup returns CDR1 SGHTA and CDR2 FQGNSA. The CDR3 sequence is 14 residues long. The CDR3 is CASSLARGGETQYF. In DNA, the CDR3 is TGTGCCAGCAGCTTAGCTCGTGGAGGGGAGACCCAGTACTTC. Together with reference TRBV7-2 and TRBJ2-5, the CDR3 gives the full variable domain: GAGVSQSPSNKVTEKGKDVELRCDPISGHTALYWYRQSLGQGLEFLIYFQGNSAPDKSGLPSDRFSAERTGGSVSTLTIQRTQQEDSAVYLCASSLARGGETQYFGPGTRLLVL.

This clonotype was seen a few times. The J gene is TRBJ1-6, the V gene TRBV2, with no clear D. Germline loops: CDR1 SNHLY, CDR2 FYNNEI. The CDR3 is made up of 15 amino acids. V was shortened by 4 bases and J by 10 bases, with 17 bases between the two germline ends. Written as DNA, the CDR3 is TGTGCCAGCAGTGCCTGGGAGGGAAGGAACTCACCCCTCCACTTT. The encoded protein is CASSAWEGRNSPLHF.

This clonotype was seen repeatedly, ten times or more. The rearrangement uses TRBV7-2 and TRBJ1-5; maybe TRBD1 (5 bases). The germline V and J ends were trimmed by 1 base and 4 bases, with 11 bases remaining between them. CDR1 SGHTA and CDR2 FQGNSA come from the germline V gene. The CDR3 extends over 15 amino acids. The CDR3 reads CASSLEQGTNQPQHF. In DNA form, the CDR3 reads TGTGCCAGCAGCTTAGAGCAGGGAACAAATCAGCCCCAGCATTTT.

A few counts support this clonotype. This chain joins TRBV6-2 or TRBV6-3 and TRBJ1-1; D ambiguous. CDR3 length: 15 amino acids. Germline V gene sequence: CDR1 MNHEY, CDR2 SVGEGT. The V end lost 6 bases, the J end lost 5 bases, and 19 bases lay between the germline ends. The CDR3 nucleotides are TGTGCCAGCAGCCCGTTCCCGGTTTCCCCAACTGAAGCTTTCTTT. It specifies CASSPFPVSPTEAFF.

In this sample, this clonotype turned up a few times. V gene TRBV19 combines with J gene TRBJ1-5; the D is unclear. CDR3 length equals 15 residues. CDR1 and CDR2 (germline): LNHDA, SQIVND (reference sequence). V was clipped by 10 bases and J by 3 bases, with 19 bases between them. The CDR3 protein is CATKLGREYNQPQHF. In DNA form, the CDR3 reads TGTGCCACTAAATTGGGAAGGGAGTACAATCAGCCCCAGCATTTT.

This clonotype was detected a few times. The chain recombines TRBV7-3 with TRBJ1-2, with D tentatively TRBD1 (6 bases). V was cut by 1 base and J by 0 bases, with 9 bases left in between. The CDR3 runs to 15 residues. Germline V lookup: CDR1 SGHTA, CDR2 FQGTGA. The CDR3 DNA reads as TGTGCCAGCAGCTTAAAGGGGGGTACTAACTATGGCTACACCTTC. As protein: CASSLKGGTNYGYTF.

Only a few counts were recorded for this clonotype. The V call is TRBV6-5, the J call TRBJ1-5, with 7 nucleotides matching TRBD1. The germline CDR1 and CDR2 sequences are MNHEY and SVGAGI. The CDR3 runs 18 residues. V was clipped by 2 bases and J by 2 bases; unmatched bases: 12. CDR3 in amino acids: CASSYLAGGPFGNQPQHF. For the CDR3, the DNA is TGTGCCAGCAGTTACCTGGCAGGGGGTCCGTTTGGCAATCAGCCCCAGCATTTT.